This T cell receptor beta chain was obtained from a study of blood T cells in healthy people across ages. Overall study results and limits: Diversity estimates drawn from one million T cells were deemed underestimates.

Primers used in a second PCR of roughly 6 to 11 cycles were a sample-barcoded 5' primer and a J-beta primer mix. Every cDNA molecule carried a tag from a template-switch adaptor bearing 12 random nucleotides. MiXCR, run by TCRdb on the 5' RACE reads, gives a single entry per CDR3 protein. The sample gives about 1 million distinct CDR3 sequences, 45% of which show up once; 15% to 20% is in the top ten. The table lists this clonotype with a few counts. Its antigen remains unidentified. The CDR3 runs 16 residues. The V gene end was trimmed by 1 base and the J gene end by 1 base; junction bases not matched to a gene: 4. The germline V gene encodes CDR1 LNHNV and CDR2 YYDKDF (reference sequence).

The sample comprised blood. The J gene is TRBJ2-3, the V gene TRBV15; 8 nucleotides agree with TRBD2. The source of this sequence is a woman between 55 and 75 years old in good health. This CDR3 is CATSRVNSGGTDTQYF. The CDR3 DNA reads TGTGCCACCAGCAGAGTGAATAGCGGGGGCACAGATACGCAGTATTTT. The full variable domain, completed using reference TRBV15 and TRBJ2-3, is DAMVIQNPRYQVTQFGKPVTLSCSQTLNHNVMYWYQQKSSQAPKLLFHYYDKDFNNEADTPDNFQSRRPNTSFCFLDIRSPGLGDTAMYLCATSRVNSGGTDTQYFGPGTRLTVL.